The entry that follows covers one TCR beta chain sequence. Germline is not matched at one junction end, which may reflect a read error. The germline V gene encodes CDR1 LNHDA and CDR2 SQIVND (reference sequence). CDR3 size: 16 residues. Assay used: immunoSEQ multiplex PCR; TCRdb lists only in-frame clones, some missing. The table lists a few hundred thousand clones, around 83% of them singletons. The data belong to a study of blood T cell repertoires in COVID-19. Sequenced sample: PBMCs or T cells enriched from blood (not recorded which). The receptor was derived from a middle-aged man who had been exposed to COVID-19. The chain joins TRBV19 to TRBJ1-5; 10 nucleotides match TRBD1. The CDR3 loop is CASGIPGTGVNQPQHF. The CDR3 coding sequence is TGTGCCAGTGGTATTCCCGGGACAGGGGTAAATCAGCCCCAGCATTTT.